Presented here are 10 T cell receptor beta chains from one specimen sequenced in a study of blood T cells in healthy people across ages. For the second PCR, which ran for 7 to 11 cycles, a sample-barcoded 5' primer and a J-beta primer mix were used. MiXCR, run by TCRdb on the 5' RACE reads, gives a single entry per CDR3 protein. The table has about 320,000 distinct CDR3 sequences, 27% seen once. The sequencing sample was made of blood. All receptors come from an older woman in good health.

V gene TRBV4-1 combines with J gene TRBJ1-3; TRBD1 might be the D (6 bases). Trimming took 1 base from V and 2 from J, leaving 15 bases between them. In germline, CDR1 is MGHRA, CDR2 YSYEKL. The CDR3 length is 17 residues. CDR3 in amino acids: CASSQVRTASPGNTIYF. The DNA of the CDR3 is TGCGCCAGCAGCCAAGTGCGGACAGCTAGCCCTGGAAACACCATATATTTT.

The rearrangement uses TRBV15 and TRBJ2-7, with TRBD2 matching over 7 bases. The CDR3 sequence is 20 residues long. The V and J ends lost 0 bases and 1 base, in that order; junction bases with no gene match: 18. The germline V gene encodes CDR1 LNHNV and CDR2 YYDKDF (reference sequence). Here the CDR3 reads CATSRDRIVFGGSKSYEQYF. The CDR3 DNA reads TGTGCCACCAGCAGAGATCGGATCGTTTTTGGCGGGAGTAAGTCCTACGAGCAGTACTTC.

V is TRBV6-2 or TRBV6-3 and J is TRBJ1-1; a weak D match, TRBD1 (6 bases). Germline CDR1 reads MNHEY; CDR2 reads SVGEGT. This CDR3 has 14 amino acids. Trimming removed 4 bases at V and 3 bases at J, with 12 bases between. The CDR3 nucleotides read TGTGCCAGCAGTTTCCTTACAGGGTACACTGAAGCTTTCTTT. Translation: CASSFLTGYTEAFF.

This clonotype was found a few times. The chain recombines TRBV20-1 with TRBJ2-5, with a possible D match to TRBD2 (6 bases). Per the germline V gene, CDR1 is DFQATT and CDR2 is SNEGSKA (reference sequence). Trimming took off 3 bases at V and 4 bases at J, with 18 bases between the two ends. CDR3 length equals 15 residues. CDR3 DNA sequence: TGCAGTGCTAGCGCTCGCGGAGGGCGGGGAGAGACCCAGTACTTC. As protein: CSASARGGRGETQYF.

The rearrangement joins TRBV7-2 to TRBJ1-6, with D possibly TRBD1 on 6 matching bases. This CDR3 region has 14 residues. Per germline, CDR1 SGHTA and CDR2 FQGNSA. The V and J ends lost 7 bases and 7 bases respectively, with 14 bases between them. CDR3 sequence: CASTPDRFNSPLHF. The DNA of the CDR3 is TGTGCCAGCACCCCTGACAGGTTCAATTCACCCCTCCACTTT.

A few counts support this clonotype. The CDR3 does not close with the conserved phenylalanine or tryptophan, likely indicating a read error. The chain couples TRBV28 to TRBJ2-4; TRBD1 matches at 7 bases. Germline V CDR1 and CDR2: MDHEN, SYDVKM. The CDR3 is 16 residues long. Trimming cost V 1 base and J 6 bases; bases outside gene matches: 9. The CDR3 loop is CASSLSGDRVGNIQYL. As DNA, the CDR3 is TGTGCCAGCAGTTTATCAGGTGACAGGGTAGGAAACATTCAGTACCTC.

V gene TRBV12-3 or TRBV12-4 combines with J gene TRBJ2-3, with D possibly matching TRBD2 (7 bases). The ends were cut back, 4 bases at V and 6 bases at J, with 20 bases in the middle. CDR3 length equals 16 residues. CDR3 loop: CASSSPGHPLADTQYF. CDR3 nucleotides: TGTGCCAGCAGTTCTCCGGGACATCCACTAGCGGATACGCAGTATTTT.

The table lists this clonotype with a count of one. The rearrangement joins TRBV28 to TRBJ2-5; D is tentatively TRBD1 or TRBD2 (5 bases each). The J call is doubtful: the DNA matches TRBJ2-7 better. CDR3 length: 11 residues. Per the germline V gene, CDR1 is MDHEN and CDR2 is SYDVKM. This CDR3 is CASRGDYEQYF. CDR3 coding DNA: TGTGCCAGCAGGGGGGACTACGAGCAGTACTTC.

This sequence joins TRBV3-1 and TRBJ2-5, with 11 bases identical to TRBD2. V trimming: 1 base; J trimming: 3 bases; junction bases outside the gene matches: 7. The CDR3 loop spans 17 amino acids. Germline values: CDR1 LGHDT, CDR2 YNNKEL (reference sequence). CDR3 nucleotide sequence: TGTGCCAGCAGCCAAGCAGGAACTAGCGGGAGAAAAGAGACCCAGTACTTC. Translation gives CASSQAGTSGRKETQYF.

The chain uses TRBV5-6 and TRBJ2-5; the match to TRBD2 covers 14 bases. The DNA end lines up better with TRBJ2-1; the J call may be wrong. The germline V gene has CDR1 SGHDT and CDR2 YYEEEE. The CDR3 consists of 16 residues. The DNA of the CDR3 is TGTGCCAGCAGCTCCGGGACTAGCGGGAGACGGTCTGAGCAGTTCTTC. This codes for CASSSGTSGRRSEQFF.